One sample yielded the 21 T cell receptor beta chains listed below, sequenced in a study of T cells after yellow fever vaccination. TCRdb reanalysed the 5' RACE reads using MiXCR and keeps one entry per CDR3 protein. The sample includes a few hundred thousand distinct CDR3 sequences, about 5.2% of them seen just once. The sequencing here drew on CD4+ T cells sorted from PBMCs, taken on the day of the yellow fever booster vaccination. These receptor sequences come from a man between 18 and 35 years old who received the YFV17D yellow fever vaccine.

J is TRBJ1-5 and V is TRBV7-2; a possible D gene is TRBD1 (6 bases). CDR1 is SGHTA, CDR2 FQGNSA, per germline. Trimming left V 3 bases short and J 2 bases short, with 11 bases between. This CDR3 is 15 amino acids long. This chain's CDR3 is CASSLVSGGNQPQHF. DNA of the CDR3: TGTGCCAGCAGCTTGGTCTCAGGGGGCAATCAGCCCCAGCATTTT.

This clonotype turned up a few times. The genes are TRBV24-1 and TRBJ1-4, with a weak D call TRBD1 (5 bases). Trimming pared 4 bases from V and 0 bases from J, leaving 8 bases between. The germline CDR1 and CDR2 sequences are KGHDR and SFDVKD. There are 15 residues in the CDR3. The CDR3 nucleotides read TGTGCCACCAGTGAGGGACCTGCAACTAATGAAAAACTGTTTTTT. Protein product: CATSEGPATNEKLFF.

The chain uses TRBV12-3 or TRBV12-4 and TRBJ1-2; 7 bases align to TRBD1. V trimming: 11 bases; J trimming: 3 bases; junction bases outside the gene matches: 12. This CDR3 region has 14 residues. The chain's CDR3 is CAVRPQGLYYGYTF. For the CDR3, the DNA is TGTGCCGTACGACCACAGGGGCTTTACTATGGCTACACCTTC.

CDR3 nucleotide sequence: TGTGCCAGCAGCTTGGGGCCTAGCGGCACAGATACGCAGTATTTT. It specifies CASSLGPSGTDTQYF. This chain connects TRBV5-6 to TRBJ2-3, with a weak D call TRBD2 (6 bases). Germline V CDR1 and CDR2: SGHDT, YYEEEE. Trimming cost V 0 bases and J 1 base, with 9 bases left between them. This CDR3 comprises 15 residues.

The table lists this clonotype with many counts. J is TRBJ2-5 and V is TRBV7-6; 13 positions agree with TRBD2. Germline CDR1 is SGHVS and CDR2 is FNYEAQ. The CDR3 spans 16 residues. The V segment lost 5 bases and the J segment 5 bases; nucleotides outside the gene matches: 8. The DNA for the CDR3 is TGTGCCAGCAGCCTTCTAGGGACTAGCGGGATCGAGACCCAGTACTTC. This translates into CASSLLGTSGIETQYF. The full variable domain, with the rest looked up from reference TRBV7-6 and TRBJ2-5, is GAGVSQSPRYKVTKRGQDVALRCDPISGHVSLYWYRQALGQGPEFLTYFNYEAQQDKSGLPNDRFSAERPEGSISTLTIQRTEQRDSAMYRCASSLLGTSGIETQYFGPGTRLLVL.

The chain has TRBV3-1 and TRBJ1-2; no definite D call. The CDR3 loop spans 14 amino acids. V gave up 2 bases and J gave up 4 bases, with 11 bases separating them. Germline CDR1 and CDR2: LGHDT and YNNKEL (reference sequence). The CDR3: CASSQNTEFYGYTF. In DNA form, the CDR3 reads TGTGCCAGCAGCCAAAATACAGAATTCTATGGCTACACCTTC.

This clonotype was seen a few times. The rearrangement joins TRBV2 to TRBJ2-4; possibly TRBD1 or TRBD2 for D (5 bases each). CDR3 length equals 12 residues. Germline CDR1 is SNHLY and CDR2 is FYNNEI. V lost 3 bases to trimming and J lost 14 bases, with 14 bases between them. The CDR3 loop is CASSEGEIRKYF. CDR3 nucleotides: TGTGCCAGCAGTGAGGGGGAGATCCGAAAGTACTTC. Looking up the rest from reference TRBV2 and TRBJ2-4 gives the full variable domain: EPEVTQTPSHQVTQMGQEVILRCVPISNHLYFYWYRQILGQKVEFLVSFYNNEISEKSEIFDDQFSVERPDGSNFTLKIRSTKLEDSAMYFCASSEGEIRKYFGAGTRLSVL.

The rearrangement uses TRBV20-1 and TRBJ2-5, with 11 bases fitting TRBD2. CDR1 and CDR2 from the germline V gene are DFQATT and SNEGSKA (reference sequence). V dropped 5 bases and J dropped 5; count of bases not matched to a gene: 10. CDR3 size: 15 residues. The CDR3 loop reads CSAGIAGGSLETQYF. DNA of the CDR3: TGCAGTGCTGGGATAGCGGGGGGGAGCTTGGAGACCCAGTACTTC.

The chain combines TRBV18 with TRBJ1-2; 9 bases line up with TRBD1. The length of the CDR3 is 13 residues. CDR1 KGHSH and CDR2 LQKENI come from the germline V gene. V lost 8 bases, J lost 7 bases, and 8 bases stayed unmatched. The CDR3 bases are TGTGCCAGCCGCCCGACAGGGGGAGGTGGCTACACCTTC. The encoded protein is CASRPTGGGGYTF. Variable domain in full (rest from reference TRBV18 and TRBJ1-2): NAGVMQNPRHLVRRRGQEARLRCSPMKGHSHVYWYRQLPEEGLKFMVYLQKENIIDESGMPKERFSAEFPKEGPSILRIQQVVRGDSAAYFCASRPTGGGGYTFGSGTRLTVV.

The rearrangement joins TRBV5-1 to TRBJ2-3; possibly TRBD1 for D (6 bases). This CDR3 spans 16 amino acids. The germline V gene has CDR1 SGHRS and CDR2 YFSETQ. Trimming took off 2 bases at V and 0 bases at J, with 13 bases between the two ends. CDR3: CASSLANTGSTDTQYF. The DNA of the CDR3 is TGCGCCAGCAGCTTAGCAAATACAGGGAGCACAGATACGCAGTATTTT.

A few counts support this clonotype. The V gene is TRBV5-1, the J gene TRBJ1-6, with TRBD1 identical over 7 bases. The CDR3 runs 14 residues. The germline CDR1 and CDR2 sequences are SGHRS and YFSETQ. The V and J ends lost 2 bases and 13 bases, in that order; junction bases with no gene match: 9. CDR3 sequence reads: CASSFGTASEPLHF. In nucleotides, the CDR3 is TGCGCCAGCAGCTTCGGGACAGCTTCTGAGCCCCTCCACTTT.

The table lists this clonotype with many counts. This chain joins TRBV2 and TRBJ2-5; D gene unclear. Per germline, CDR1 SNHLY and CDR2 FYNNEI. There are 13 residues in the CDR3. V shed 7 bases and J shed 0 bases, with 9 bases lying between them. The CDR3 DNA follows: TGTGCCAGCAATCAGCTAGACCAAGAGACCCAGTACTTC. Translating gives CASNQLDQETQYF.

V gene TRBV2 combines with J gene TRBJ1-5; tentative D call: TRBD1 (5 bases). Germline V lookup: CDR1 SNHLY, CDR2 FYNNEI. Trimming took 7 bases from V and 6 from J, leaving 16 bases between them. The CDR3 is made up of 14 amino acids. The CDR3 protein is CASIGTDPGQPQHF. The CDR3 bases are TGTGCCAGCATAGGGACCGACCCAGGTCAGCCCCAGCATTTT.

This clonotype was observed many times. V usage is TRBV12-3 or TRBV12-4 and J usage is TRBJ2-1; D might be TRBD1 (6 bases). CDR3 length: 15 residues. Trimming shortened V by 6 bases and J by 9 bases, and 21 bases separated the two germline ends. CDR3: CASSLMDSLSGEQFF. As DNA, the CDR3 is TGTGCCAGCAGCCTGATGGACAGCCTGAGTGGTGAGCAGTTCTTC.

This clonotype showed up just once. J is TRBJ1-5 and V is TRBV7-2, with D perhaps matching TRBD1 (5 bases). Germline V gene data show CDR1 as SGHTA and CDR2 as FQGNSA. Trimming removed 1 base from V and 2 bases from J, with 18 bases in between. The CDR3 runs to 18 residues. DNA for the CDR3: TGTGCCAGCAGCTTAGAAGGGGCGATTGGTTATGGCAATCAGCCCCAGCATTTT. It codes for CASSLEGAIGYGNQPQHF. Filled out from reference TRBV7-2 and TRBJ1-5, the complete variable domain reads GAGVSQSPSNKVTEKGKDVELRCDPISGHTALYWYRQSLGQGLEFLIYFQGNSAPDKSGLPSDRFSAERTGGSVSTLTIQRTQQEDSAVYLCASSLEGAIGYGNQPQHFGDGTRLSIL.

The V call is TRBV9, the J call TRBJ2-1; 14 bases map to TRBD2. This CDR3 has 16 amino acids. Germline V gene lookup returns CDR1 SGDLS and CDR2 YYNGEE. The junction had 6 bases not matched to a gene; V was cut back by 4 bases and J by 6 bases. DNA of the CDR3: TGTGCCAGCAGCCCTCCTGGACTAGCGGGGGGCAATGAGCAGTTCTTC. Residues: CASSPPGLAGGNEQFF.

In its sample, this clonotype was seen a few times. This chain joins TRBV7-9 and TRBJ2-7, with 7 positions matching TRBD1. After removal of 6 bases from V and 3 bases from J, the junction contained 11 bases not matched to a gene. CDR1 and CDR2 (germline): SEHNR, FQNEAQ (reference sequence). CDR3 length: 15 amino acids. The CDR3 DNA reads as TGTGCCAGCAGTTCAAAGACAGGGAGAAACTACGAGCAGTACTTC. This encodes CASSSKTGRNYEQYF.

This chain joins TRBV5-6 and TRBJ2-5, with a tentative D call TRBD2 (5 bases). Trimming pared 4 bases from V and 5 bases from J, leaving 15 bases between. Germline-derived CDR1 and CDR2 are SGHDT and YYEEEE. The length of the CDR3 is 14 residues. The CDR3 DNA sequence: TGTGCCAGCAGCGCCGGGCGGGCGAAGGAGACCCAGTACTTC. Translating it yields CASSAGRAKETQYF. The variable domain in full, completed from reference TRBV5-6 and TRBJ2-5, reads DAGVTQSPTHLIKTRGQQVTLRCSPKSGHDTVSWYQQALGQGPQFIFQYYEEEERQRGNFPDRFSGHQFPNYSSELNVNALLLGDSALYLCASSAGRAKETQYFGPGTRLLVL.

The chain employs TRBV29-1 and TRBJ1-2; no reliable D call. Deletions cut 7 bases from V and 4 bases from J, with 19 bases between. This CDR3 contains 14 residues. Germline CDR1 SQVTM, CDR2 ANQGSEA. The CDR3 DNA sequence: TGCAGCGACCAAGGCCCCAGTAGGATCTATGGCTACACCTTC. This codes for CSDQGPSRIYGYTF.

This chain connects TRBV20-1 to TRBJ1-1; TRBD1 aligns across 8 bases. CDR3 length equals 14 residues. V was pared by 2 bases and J by 1 base, with 3 bases of the junction left unmatched. Germline V gene lookup returns CDR1 DFQATT and CDR2 SNEGSKA (reference sequence). The CDR3: CSARQGASNTEAFF. CDR3 coding DNA: TGCAGTGCTAGACAGGGGGCTTCGAACACTGAAGCTTTCTTT.

This clonotype was detected ten times or more. The chain uses TRBV5-5 and TRBJ2-2; 8 nucleotides agree with TRBD2. CDR1 SGHKS and CDR2 YYEKEE come from the germline V gene (reference sequence). This CDR3 is 17 amino acids long. V trimming: 1 base; J trimming: 5 bases; junction bases outside the gene matches: 10. In nucleotides, the CDR3 is TGTGCCAGCAGCTTGTTTGGCCAGCGGGGGAGGACCGGGGAGCTGTTTTTT. This codes for CASSLFGQRGRTGELFF.